This T cell receptor (beta chain) was found in a study of CD8+ T cells in alopecia areata. Trimming stripped 0 bases from V and 3 bases from J, with 4 bases between. The length of the CDR3 is 13 residues. CDR1 is SGHRS, CDR2 YFSETQ, per germline. Study-level points and caveats: Sharing of TCRs across patients appeared less clear than in mice, possibly for HLA-related reasons. Numerous expanded lesional clones remained in scalp and blood during tofacitinib.

The treatment was: oral pan-JAK inhibitor, 5-10 mg twice daily. Those with alopecia areata gave lesional scalp punch biopsies and peripheral blood. cDNA reverse transcribed from extracted RNA served as the sequencing template. The table came from immunoSEQ multiplex PCR; TCRdb's copy has only in-frame clones and leaves some out. The table records about 270,000 clones, about three fifths of them present only once. This clone appeared a few times. As yet, its antigen is unknown. This clonotype was obtained from a human donor with alopecia areata. The source was CD4+ T cells sorted from blood, collected around week 54, from a patient treated with tofacitinib. The V and J genes are TRBV5-1 and TRBJ1-5, with no clear D. The CDR3, as DNA: TGCGCCAGCAGCTTGGCCCCCAATCAGCCCCAGCATTTT. It codes for CASSLAPNQPQHF.